The clone carrying this T cell receptor (beta chain) showed up just a few times. The data were taken from a study of blood T cells in healthy people across ages. The germline V gene has CDR1 LNHDA and CDR2 SQIVND (reference sequence). This CDR3 contains 18 residues. V lost 5 bases and J lost 5; bases outside the gene matches: 17. It was with a sample-barcoded 5' primer and a J-beta primer mix that a second PCR of roughly 7 to 12 cycles was run. TCRdb recomputed calls from the 5' RACE reads with MiXCR, one row per CDR3 protein. The sample lists about 1,000,000 distinct CDR3 sequences, under 55% occurring once.

The rearrangement uses TRBV19 and TRBJ2-3; 9 bases are shared with TRBD2. The clonotype was recovered from a woman aged 55-75 years in good health. Sequencing input: blood. DNA for the CDR3: TGTGCCAGTAGTCCCACGAGGGGAGCGGGAGGAGGGAGAGATACGCAGTATTTT. It codes for CASSPTRGAGGGRDTQYF.